The 7 T cell receptor beta chains in this list originate from one sample, sequenced in a study of human T cells and chemical hapten exposure. Time point meaning: patch test 3, about 24 weeks after DPC sensitization. Regarding treatment: therapeutic diphenylcyclopropenone sensitization with weekly scalp DPC. TCRdb re-called the RACE reads through MiXCR, storing one row per CDR3 protein. The table records approximately 50,000 distinct CDR3 sequences, 9.9% of them present only once. The source material was whole blood, sampled in connection with sensitization to the hapten diphenylcyclopropenone (DPC). The receptors shown here come from a woman aged 40 to 50 with alopecia areata. Some clones in this sample may be carry-over from other donors' samples.

The sample holds many counts of this clonotype. The V gene is TRBV5-5, the J gene TRBJ1-4; D ambiguous. The CDR3 contains 16 residues. Germline-derived CDR1 and CDR2 are SGHKS and YYEKEE (reference sequence). V shed 1 base and J shed 0 bases, with 10 bases lying between them. As DNA, the CDR3 is TGTGCCAGCAGCTTGACGACATATACAACTAATGAAAAACTGTTTTTT. This encodes CASSLTTYTTNEKLFF.

There are a few counts of this clonotype. The genes are TRBV9 and TRBJ1-4, with TRBD1 matching over 8 bases. Germline V gene sequence: CDR1 SGDLS, CDR2 YYNGEE. The CDR3 consists of 16 residues. The trim removed 0 bases at V and 7 bases at J, leaving 8 bases unmatched. The CDR3, as DNA: TGTGCCAGCAGCGTAGAAGGACAGGGATCAGGTGAAAAACTGTTTTTT. Protein: CASSVEGQGSGEKLFF.

This clonotype came up many times. V and J are TRBV27 and TRBJ2-7; unclear D gene. The CDR3 runs to 15 residues. CDR1 is MNHEY, CDR2 SMNVEV, per germline (reference sequence). V dropped 8 bases and J dropped 4 bases, with 21 bases sitting between them. The DNA for the CDR3 is TGTGCCAGCCTCGGAATTGTAGGGAAGACATACGAGCAGTACTTC. This gives the protein CASLGIVGKTYEQYF.

This clonotype was observed a few times. The CDR3 region has the DNA TGTGCCAGCAGTGGACAGGGTTCCACCGGGGAGCTGTTTTTT. Amino acids: CASSGQGSTGELFF. The chain links TRBV2 to TRBJ2-2, with 7 bases that match TRBD1. CDR1 and CDR2 from the germline V gene are SNHLY and FYNNEI. The CDR3 totals 14 residues. Trimming removed 4 bases from V and 4 bases from J; junction bases left unmatched: 3. The whole variable domain, filled in from reference TRBV2 and TRBJ2-2, reads EPEVTQTPSHQVTQMGQEVILRCVPISNHLYFYWYRQILGQKVEFLVSFYNNEISEKSEIFDDQFSVERPDGSNFTLKIRSTKLEDSAMYFCASSGQGSTGELFFGEGSRLTVL.

This clonotype was counted many times. The J gene is TRBJ2-1, the V gene TRBV20-1; D gene ambiguous. CDR1 DFQATT and CDR2 SNEGSKA come from the germline V gene (reference sequence). The V gene lost 4 bases and the J gene lost 3 bases, with 10 bases spanning the gap. The CDR3 loop spans 13 amino acids. CDR3 DNA: TGCAGTGCTACGGACGAGAACTACAATGAGCAGTTCTTC. Amino acids: CSATDENYNEQFF.

This clonotype appeared a few times. V usage is TRBV9 and J usage is TRBJ2-1; 7 nucleotides match TRBD2. Trimming at V came to 4 bases and at J to 8 bases, leaving 6 bases not matched to a gene. Germline V CDR1 and CDR2: SGDLS, YYNGEE. This CDR3 spans 13 amino acids. The CDR3 protein is CASSLTSVDEQFF. DNA of the CDR3: TGTGCCAGCAGCCTAACTAGCGTGGATGAGCAGTTCTTC.

This clonotype was detected ten times or more. The rearrangement joins TRBV7-6 to TRBJ2-2; 8 nucleotides match TRBD1. The CDR3 sequence is 16 residues long. V was pared by 5 bases and J by 6 bases, with 11 bases of the junction left unmatched. Germline loops: CDR1 SGHVS, CDR2 FNYEAQ. DNA of the CDR3: TGTGCCAGCAGCCAAAAGTCGACAGGGGCCCCCGGGGAGCTGTTTTTT. Protein product: CASSQKSTGAPGELFF.